This entry lists 18 T cell receptor beta chains sequenced from one sample in a study of siplizumab effects on memory and regulatory T cells. The protocol was immunoSEQ multiplex PCR, while the TCRdb copy is restricted to in-frame clones and leaves out a portion. The sample lists 55,000 to 65,000 clones, around 97% occurring once. The sequencing input was naive CD8+ T cells sorted from blood. These receptors were taken from a human donor in good health.

J is TRBJ2-2 and V is TRBV19; no reliable D call. CDR3 size: 11 residues. Trimming took 6 bases from V and 5 from J, leaving 4 bases between them. The germline V gene encodes CDR1 LNHDA and CDR2 SQIVND (reference sequence). The CDR3 protein is CASSPTGELFF. Written as DNA, the CDR3 is TGTGCCAGTAGCCCTACCGGGGAGCTGTTTTTT. The whole variable domain, filled in from reference TRBV19 and TRBJ2-2, reads DGGITQSPKYLFRKEGQNVTLSCEQNLNHDAMYWYRQDPGQGLRLIYYSQIVNDFQKGDIAEGYSVSREKKESFPLTVTSAQKNPTAFYLCASSPTGELFFGEGSRLTVL.

V and J are TRBV5-1 and TRBJ2-2; D is perhaps TRBD1 (6 bases). Germline values: CDR1 SGHRS, CDR2 YFSETQ. The ends were cut back, 3 bases at V and 2 bases at J, with 8 bases in the middle. The CDR3 contains 14 residues. CDR3 in amino acids: CASSWDTNTGELFF. The CDR3 DNA reads TGCGCCAGCAGCTGGGACACCAACACCGGGGAGCTGTTTTTT.

J is TRBJ2-5 and V is TRBV6-6; TRBD2 aligns across 7 bases. V was clipped by 6 bases and J by 5 bases; unmatched bases: 6. Germline V gives CDR1 MNHNY, CDR2 SVGAGI (reference sequence). This CDR3 spans 13 amino acids. CDR3 protein: CASRWGGGETQYF. CDR3 DNA sequence: TGTGCCAGCAGGTGGGGGGGAGGGGAGACCCAGTACTTC.

There are a few counts of this clone. The chain employs TRBV29-1 and TRBJ1-1; 9 bases match TRBD1. Germline CDR1 and CDR2: SQVTM and ANQGSEA. V was pared by 3 bases and J by 0 bases, with 14 bases of the junction left unmatched. This CDR3 has 18 amino acids. The CDR3 nucleotides read TGCAGCGTTGAGGGGGAGAATGGACAGGGGCTCATGAACACTGAAGCTTTCTTT. Its translation: CSVEGENGQGLMNTEAFF.

This clone has just one count. CDR3 DNA sequence: TGCGCCAGCAGCTTCCGATCTCTCACTGAAGCTTTCTTT. It encodes CASSFRSLTEAFF. The V gene is TRBV5-1, the J gene TRBJ1-1; D not certain. The CDR3 has 13 residues. Germline CDR1 is SGHRS and CDR2 is YFSETQ. V was pared by 2 bases and J by 4 bases, with 9 bases between.

This clone was observed a single time. The V gene is TRBV9, the J gene TRBJ1-1, with D hard to call. CDR1 and CDR2 (germline): SGDLS, YYNGEE. This CDR3 is built from 14 residues. V was pared by 0 bases and J by 3 bases, with 9 bases between. The CDR3 DNA reads as TGTGCCAGCAGCGTAGCTGAGGGTTACACTGAAGCTTTCTTT. This codes for CASSVAEGYTEAFF.

This rearrangement joins TRBV27 to TRBJ2-7, with D possibly being TRBD1 (6 bases). Trimming took off 6 bases at V and 7 bases at J, with 28 bases between the two ends. The germline gives CDR1 MNHEY, CDR2 SMNVEV (reference sequence). This CDR3 contains 17 residues. The CDR3 loop reads CASSPRIGTPFLSEQYF. The CDR3 coding sequence is TGTGCCAGCAGCCCACGCATTGGGACACCCTTTTTATCTGAGCAGTACTTC.

V and J are TRBV11-2 and TRBJ2-1, with TRBD2 as a possible D gene (6 bases). The CDR3 has 15 residues. The germline V and J ends were trimmed by 5 bases and 4 bases, with 15 bases remaining between them. Germline V gene lookup returns CDR1 SGHAT and CDR2 FQNNGV. CDR3: CASSPSSGDYNEQFF. CDR3 coding DNA: TGTGCCAGCAGCCCTAGTAGCGGAGATTACAATGAGCAGTTCTTC.

J is TRBJ2-7 and V is TRBV19; TRBD2 aligns across 9 bases. CDR1 LNHDA and CDR2 SQIVND come from the germline V gene (reference sequence). The CDR3 has 14 amino acids. V shed 7 bases, J shed 0 bases, and the junction held 4 bases outside the gene matches. CDR3 residues: CASTSGRHSYEQYF. CDR3 bases: TGTGCCAGTACCAGCGGGAGGCACTCCTACGAGCAGTACTTC. Full variable domain (remainder filled in from reference TRBV19 and TRBJ2-7): DGGITQSPKYLFRKEGQNVTLSCEQNLNHDAMYWYRQDPGQGLRLIYYSQIVNDFQKGDIAEGYSVSREKKESFPLTVTSAQKNPTAFYLCASTSGRHSYEQYFGPGTRLTVT.

The CDR3 sequence is CASSFGAGGSSYNEQFF. The CDR3 bases are TGTGCCAGCAGTTTTGGAGCGGGAGGGTCCTCCTACAATGAGCAGTTCTTC. The chain has TRBV27 and TRBJ2-1; TRBD2 matches 10 bases. This CDR3 region has 17 residues. Germline V gene data show CDR1 as MNHEY and CDR2 as SMNVEV (reference sequence). Trimming removed 3 bases from V and 0 bases from J; junction bases left unmatched: 5.

The chain combines TRBV6-4 with TRBJ2-2; D not certain. Germline V gives CDR1 MRHNA, CDR2 SNTAGT. Trimming cost V 4 bases and J 0 bases, with 12 bases left between them. The CDR3 loop spans 16 amino acids. DNA for the CDR3: TGTGCCAGCAGTGTGTTAGCCACCTCGAACACCGGGGAGCTGTTTTTT. It is translated as CASSVLATSNTGELFF.

CDR3 loop: CASSPLAGISYNEQFF. The CDR3 DNA reads as TGTGCCAGCAGTCCCCTTGCGGGAATATCCTACAATGAGCAGTTCTTC. This rearrangement joins TRBV27 to TRBJ2-1, with D perhaps TRBD2 (6 bases). Trimming took off 5 bases at V and 1 base at J, with 15 bases between the two ends. The germline V gene has CDR1 MNHEY and CDR2 SMNVEV (reference sequence). The CDR3 extends over 16 amino acids.

DNA for the CDR3: TGTGCCAGCAGCCAAGGTGGCAGCTTTCACACTGAAGCTTTCTTT. The encoded protein is CASSQGGSFHTEAFF. V and J are TRBV14 and TRBJ1-1; D is unresolved. V dropped 1 base and J dropped 3 bases, with 12 bases sitting between them. The germline CDR1 and CDR2 sequences are SGHDN and FVKESK. There are 15 residues in the CDR3.

This chain connects TRBV5-6 to TRBJ2-1; 10 bases map to TRBD2. CDR3 length equals 15 residues. CDR1 is SGHDT and CDR2 is YYEEEE in the germline V gene. V lost 5 bases to trimming and J lost 2 bases; unmatched junction nucleotides: 4. The CDR3, as DNA: TGTGCCAGCAGAATAGCGGGAGGTCCCTACAATGAGCAGTTCTTC. Translation: CASRIAGGPYNEQFF.

Notes on this clone: The sample has other DNA sequences that encode this CDR3 too. J is TRBJ2-3 and V is TRBV9, with TRBD2 as a possible D gene (5 bases). The V gene's germline CDR1 is SGDLS and CDR2 YYNGEE. Trimming removed 0 bases at V and 3 bases at J, with 5 bases between. The CDR3 extends over 13 amino acids. CDR3 sequence: CASSVGGTDTQYF. CDR3 nucleotide sequence: TGTGCCAGCAGCGTAGGAGGGACAGATACGCAGTATTTT. Variable domain in full (rest from reference TRBV9 and TRBJ2-3): DSGVTQTPKHLITATGQRVTLRCSPRSGDLSVYWYQQSLDQGLQFLIQYYNGEERAKGNILERFSAQQFPDLHSELNLSSLELGDSALYFCASSVGGTDTQYFGPGTRLTVL.

This chain connects TRBV15 to TRBJ1-2; D unresolved. Trimming stripped 0 bases from V and 6 bases from J, with 11 bases between. Germline CDR1 LNHNV, CDR2 YYDKDF (reference sequence). The CDR3 extends over 14 amino acids. The CDR3 reads CATSREGLSDGYTF. Written as DNA, the CDR3 is TGTGCCACCAGCAGAGAGGGTTTGTCGGATGGCTACACCTTC.

J is TRBJ2-7 and V is TRBV7-6; D remains ambiguous. The germline V gene encodes CDR1 SGHVS and CDR2 FNYEAQ. Trimming took off 4 bases at V and 0 bases at J, with 7 bases between the two ends. This CDR3 has 13 amino acids. CDR3 region: CASSYGDSYEQYF. CDR3 in DNA: TGTGCCAGCAGCTACGGAGACTCCTACGAGCAGTACTTC.

The gene calls are TRBV5-8 and TRBJ1-2; 8 nucleotides align to TRBD1. With V trimmed by 4 bases and J by 2 bases, 4 bases remained unmatched. The V gene's germline CDR1 is SGHTS and CDR2 YDEGEE. The CDR3 is made up of 14 amino acids. This CDR3 reads CASSPRTGNYGYTF. In DNA, the CDR3 is TGTGCCAGCAGCCCGAGGACAGGGAACTATGGCTACACCTTC.